Listed below are T cell receptor beta chains from one sample, sequenced in a study of brain T cells in children with intractable seizures. Assay: immunoSEQ multiplex PCR; the TCRdb copy retains only in-frame clones and omits some. The sample holds about 80,000 clones, about 90% seen once. Sample: peripheral blood, taken at surgery. Source of these receptors: a girl aged 2 to 9 with Rasmussen encephalitis and intractable seizures. The CDR3 runs from the conserved cysteine through the conserved F or W. Each record gives: J gene, clone size, D gene, V gene, CDR3 DNA, CDR3 protein. A D gene is named only where the DNA matches it firmly. Only part of the rows carry a size: once, few, many, or a class if the clone is expanded.

j_gene: TRBJ1-5
abundance: .
d_gene: .
v_gene: TRBV7-2
CDR3nt: TGTGCCAGCAGCTTAGAGGGGGGATTCAATCAGCCCCAGCATTTT
CDR3aa: CASSLEGGFNQPQHF

j_gene: TRBJ2-5
abundance: .
d_gene: TRBD1
v_gene: TRBV29-1
CDR3nt: TGCAGCGTTGAACGGGGGGGACAGGGGGCTGCCCAGTACTTC
CDR3aa: CSVERGGQGAAQYF

j_gene: TRBJ1-5
abundance: .
d_gene: .
v_gene: TRBV30
CDR3nt: TGTGCCTGGGGGGATAGCAATCAGCCCCAGCATTTT
CDR3aa: CAWGDSNQPQHF

j_gene: TRBJ1-5
abundance: .
d_gene: TRBD1
v_gene: TRBV7-9
CDR3nt: TGTGCCAGCAGCTCGTCAGGGGGCTCCTTAAATCAGCCCCAGCATTTT
CDR3aa: CASSSSGGSLNQPQHF

j_gene: TRBJ1-1
abundance: .
d_gene: .
v_gene: TRBV27
CDR3nt: TGTGCCAGCACCGGAGGGGGGAACACTGAAGCTTTCTTT
CDR3aa: CASTGGGNTEAFF

j_gene: TRBJ1-1
abundance: .
d_gene: .
v_gene: TRBV6-5
CDR3nt: TGTGCCAGCAGAACCAACAGGAACACTGAAGCTTTCTTT
CDR3aa: CASRTNRNTEAFF

j_gene: TRBJ1-1
abundance: .
d_gene: .
v_gene: TRBV6-1
CDR3nt: TGTGCCAGCAGTGAACGGGGGATCACTGAAGCTTTCTTT
CDR3aa: CASSERGITEAFF

j_gene: TRBJ2-1
abundance: .
d_gene: .
v_gene: TRBV5-5
CDR3nt: TGTGCCAGCACCACAGTAGGGTTGGGGGAGCAGTTCTTC
CDR3aa: CASTTVGLGEQFF

j_gene: TRBJ2-4
abundance: .
d_gene: TRBD2
v_gene: TRBV6-4
CDR3nt: TGTGCCAGCAGTGACTCATACTTTTTTGGGGGACTAGCGGCGAGACGAGCCAAAAACATTCAGTACTTC
CDR3aa: CASSDSYFFGGLAARRAKNIQYF

j_gene: TRBJ2-1
abundance: .
d_gene: TRBD2
v_gene: TRBV7-2
CDR3nt: TGTGCCAGCAGCCAAAAATCCGGGACTAGTGCCTACAATGAGCAGTTCTTC
CDR3aa: CASSQKSGTSAYNEQFF

j_gene: TRBJ2-1
abundance: once
d_gene: .
v_gene: TRBV12-3/TRBV12-4
CDR3nt: TGTGCCAGCAGCTCCCCGGGTCGACATGAGCAGTTCTTC
CDR3aa: CASSSPGRHEQFF